Shown below are 15 T cell receptor beta chains from a single sample sequenced in a study of OX40 agonist ivuxolimab in advanced cancers. Libraries were prepared by immunoSEQ multiplex PCR; TCRdb keeps only in-frame clonotypes and omits some of them. The sample includes 60,000 to 80,000 clones, approximately 92% of them seen just once. The sequencing used CD4+ or CD8+ T cells sorted from blood, collected in a trial of the OX40 agonist ivuxolimab. These receptors all stem from an adult with an advanced solid tumor such as melanoma, head and neck, liver or kidney cancer.

The rearrangement uses TRBV7-9 and TRBJ2-3; 9 bases fit TRBD2. Trimming took 1 base from V and 3 from J; bases not matched to a gene: 2. Germline V gene data show CDR1 as SEHNR and CDR2 as FQNEAQ (reference sequence). This CDR3 comprises 15 residues. The CDR3 DNA sequence: TGTGCCAGCAGCTTAGGTAGCGGGGGTACAGATACGCAGTATTTT. Translating it yields CASSLGSGGTDTQYF.

This sequence joins TRBV28 and TRBJ1-6, with D hard to call. Trimming shortened V by 8 bases and J by 4 bases, and 15 bases separated the two germline ends. CDR1 and CDR2 (germline): MDHEN, SYDVKM. This CDR3 region has 15 residues. The CDR3 reads CASYSTTEYNSPLHF. The DNA for the CDR3 is TGTGCCAGCTATTCCACCACAGAGTATAATTCACCCCTCCACTTT.

This clone occurred a few times. Other DNA sequences of this sample code for an identical CDR3. The chain couples TRBV5-1 to TRBJ1-2, with TRBD1 identical over 9 bases. This CDR3 contains 15 residues. J gave up 4 bases and V 3 bases, and 7 bases lay outside the gene matches. The germline CDR1 and CDR2 sequences are SGHRS and YFSETQ. The CDR3 DNA reads TGCGCCAGCAGCTCGCTGGGACAGGGTGGCTATGGCTACACCTTC. Encoded protein: CASSSLGQGGYGYTF.

The chain links TRBV5-1 to TRBJ2-7; 9 bases agree with TRBD1. V was pared by 2 bases and J by 6 bases, with 6 bases of the junction left unmatched. Germline CDR1 and CDR2: SGHRS and YFSETQ. The CDR3 spans 14 residues. CDR3: CASSFPGQGREQYF. The CDR3 nucleotides read TGCGCCAGCAGCTTCCCGGGACAGGGACGCGAGCAGTACTTC.

This chain uses TRBV5-4 with TRBJ1-1; 7 bases match TRBD1. Germline V gene lookup returns CDR1 SGHNT and CDR2 YYREEE (reference sequence). This CDR3 is built from 12 residues. The J segment lost 7 bases and the V segment lost 0 bases, leaving 0 bases of the junction unmatched. This chain's CDR3 is CASSLGQGEAFF. As DNA, the CDR3 is TGTGCCAGCAGCTTGGGACAGGGTGAAGCTTTCTTT.

The chain employs TRBV7-2 and TRBJ1-5; TRBD1 matches at 7 bases. The CDR3 loop spans 13 amino acids. V trimming: 5 bases; J trimming: 9 bases; junction bases outside the gene matches: 7. Looked up from germline, CDR1 is SGHTA and CDR2 is FQGNSA. CDR3: CASSPQGVMPQHF. In nucleotides, the CDR3 is TGTGCCAGCAGCCCGCAGGGGGTGATGCCCCAGCATTTT.

CDR3 bases: TGTGCCAGCAGCCTCTTTCCGAGCTCCTACAATGAGCAGTTCTTC. This encodes CASSLFPSSYNEQFF. The V and J genes are TRBV7-9 and TRBJ2-1, with D unresolved. CDR3 length equals 15 residues. Trimming left V 5 bases short and J 0 bases short, with 11 bases between. Germline V gene sequence: CDR1 SEHNR, CDR2 FQNEAQ (reference sequence).

In its sample, this clone was seen a few times. The germline gene is not matched at one end of the junction; a read error may be the cause. J is TRBJ1-5 and V is TRBV7-7, with D hard to call. The CDR3 totals 12 residues. The germline V gene has CDR1 SSHAT and CDR2 FNYEAQ (reference sequence). The CDR3 protein is CASSLDHQPQHF. CDR3 nucleotide sequence: TGTGCTAGCAGCTTAGATCATCAGCCCCAGCATTTT.

The gene calls are TRBV19 and TRBJ2-5, with D possibly matching TRBD1 (5 bases). The CDR3 contains 13 residues. The germline V gene encodes CDR1 LNHDA and CDR2 SQIVND (reference sequence). Trimming took 6 bases from V and 5 from J, leaving 13 bases between them. This CDR3 is CASRSGQGETQYF. CDR3 nucleotide sequence: TGTGCCAGTAGATCAGGACAAGGGGAGACCCAGTACTTC.

A few counts support this clone. The V gene is TRBV2, the J gene TRBJ1-2; a weak D match, TRBD1 (6 bases). With 9 bases removed from V and 5 bases from J, the gap between germline ends came to 13 bases. Germline assignment: CDR1 SNHLY and CDR2 FYNNEI. The CDR3 is 12 amino acids. CDR3 amino acids: CASQQGWYGYTF. In nucleotides, the CDR3 is TGTGCCAGTCAACAGGGTTGGTATGGCTACACCTTC.

The gene calls are TRBV19 and TRBJ2-7; no definite D call. Trimming removed 9 bases at V and 3 bases at J, with 24 bases between. In germline, CDR1 is LNHDA, CDR2 SQIVND (reference sequence). This CDR3 contains 16 residues. The CDR3 coding sequence is TGTGCCAGCTCCGTCATCCCCTTTGGGTCGTTCTACGAGCAGTACTTC. It codes for CASSVIPFGSFYEQYF.

The CDR3 DNA follows: TGTGCCAGCAGTTTAGGGGGCAGGCGCACAGATACGCAGTATTTT. This sequence encodes CASSLGGRRTDTQYF. The genes are TRBV28 and TRBJ2-3; a weak D match, TRBD1 (6 bases). Per the germline V gene, CDR1 is MDHEN and CDR2 is SYDVKM. The CDR3 runs to 15 residues. Trimming pared 2 bases from V and 1 base from J, leaving 10 bases between.

The chain links TRBV4-1 to TRBJ2-7; D might be TRBD1 (5 bases). This CDR3 is built from 14 residues. CDR1 is MGHRA and CDR2 is YSYEKL in the germline V gene. V shed 4 bases and J shed 9 bases, with 19 bases lying between them. CDR3 in amino acids: CASSLGHPTTRQYF. CDR3 sequence (DNA): TGCGCCAGCAGCCTAGGACACCCTACTACGAGGCAGTACTTC.

The V and J genes are TRBV10-3 and TRBJ2-3; TRBD2 agrees at 7 bases. The CDR3 spans 13 residues. Trimming took 6 bases from V and 4 from J; bases not matched to a gene: 4. Germline V lookup: CDR1 ENHRY, CDR2 SYGVKD. The CDR3 DNA reads as TGTGCCATCAGCCCTAGCGGACCAGATACGCAGTATTTT. Its protein is CAISPSGPDTQYF.

V usage is TRBV7-2 and J usage is TRBJ1-3; tentative D call: TRBD1 (6 bases). V lost 7 bases, J lost 14 bases, and 21 bases lay in between. This CDR3 contains 13 residues. CDR1 and CDR2 (germline): SGHTA, FQGNSA. The CDR3 sequence: CASTTGRTDVLYF. For the CDR3, the DNA is TGTGCCAGCACCACTGGAAGGACAGACGTCTTATATTTT.